This T cell receptor beta chain was sequenced during a study of blood T cell repertoires in COVID-19. Study background: There were acute and convalescent COVID-19 samples, and they came from the United States, Italy and Spain. Sample material is recorded as cDNA or gDNA derived from T cells, B-cell-depleted T cells, or PBMCs.

Repertoires were generated with immunoSEQ multiplex PCR, while TCRdb's copy carries only in-frame clones and drops some. Of 200,000 to 250,000 clones listed, about four fifths are singletons. This CDR3 has 15 residues. V lost 4 bases to trimming and J lost 3 bases; unmatched junction nucleotides: 6. Germline V gene lookup returns CDR1 SEHNR and CDR2 FQNEAQ (reference sequence). V usage is TRBV7-9 and J usage is TRBJ1-2; TRBD1 matches at 9 bases. Sequenced input: peripheral blood. This sequence was found in a man in his thirties or forties who had recovered from COVID-19. CDR3 protein: CASSSPGQGHYGYTF. The CDR3 DNA follows: TGTGCCAGCAGCTCCCCCGGACAGGGGCACTATGGCTACACCTTC.